The text below deals with one T cell receptor beta chain. The antigen is undetermined. Germline CDR1 and CDR2: MNHNY and SVGAGI (reference sequence). The V and J ends lost 7 bases and 2 bases respectively, with 12 bases between them. The CDR3 runs 13 residues. The data derive from a study of T cell responses to AZD1222 COVID-19 vaccine. Notes on the study in general: Vaccination with two AZD1222 doses was followed by a rise in Spike-specific TCR breadth and depth.

Some clones are missing from TCRdb's copy, which holds only in-frame ones; the method was immunoSEQ multiplex PCR. This sample has 150,000 to 200,000 clones; around 88% occur once, and the top ten carry 7.5% to 9.5%. The rearrangement joins TRBV6-6 to TRBJ2-7; D gene ambiguous. The material was peripheral blood, obtained on day 0 of AZD1222 vaccination. The origin of this receptor is an adult in good health. This chain's CDR3 is CASTPSRAYEQYF. The DNA of the CDR3 is TGTGCCAGCACCCCCTCCCGGGCCTACGAGCAGTACTTC.